In its sample, the clone carrying this TCR beta chain was seen a few times. Its antigen is unidentified. The protocol was immunoSEQ multiplex PCR, while the TCRdb copy is restricted to in-frame clones and leaves out a portion. The sample carries hundreds of thousands of clones, more than 70% recorded once. These data belong to a study of shared clonotypes between healthy human individuals. Donors were Caucasian adults residing in Nashville, Tennessee, USA. Naive CD45RA+ and memory CD45RA-negative subsets were split from CD4+ cells. Study results and limitations: Only a few donors were included, so the genetic and exposure-history diversity represented was limited.

Trimming pared 4 bases from V and 2 bases from J, leaving 14 bases between. The length of the CDR3 is 15 residues. Germline V gene lookup returns CDR1 SGHAT and CDR2 FQNNGV. The V and J genes are TRBV11-2 and TRBJ1-2; possibly TRBD1 for D (6 bases). The TCR comes from a woman under 40 in good health. The material sequenced was memory CD4+ T cells sorted from blood. The subset: CD45RA-negative fraction. This chain's CDR3 is CASSSPGVGNYGYTF. DNA of the CDR3: TGTGCCAGCAGCTCACCAGGGGTCGGAAACTATGGCTACACCTTC.